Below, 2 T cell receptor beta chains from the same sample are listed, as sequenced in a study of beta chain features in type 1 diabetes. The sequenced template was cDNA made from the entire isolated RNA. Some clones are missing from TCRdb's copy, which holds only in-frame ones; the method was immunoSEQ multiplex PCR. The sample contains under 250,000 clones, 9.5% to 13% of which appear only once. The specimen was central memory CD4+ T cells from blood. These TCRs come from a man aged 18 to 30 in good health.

CDR3 nucleotide sequence: TGTGCCAGCAGTGTGGCTCCTTGGGATGAGCAGTTCTTC. Protein: CASSVAPWDEQFF. This chain links TRBV2 with TRBJ2-1, with D hard to call. Germline CDR1 SNHLY, CDR2 FYNNEI. CDR3 length: 13 residues. The V end lost 4 bases, the J end lost 8 bases, and 12 bases lay between the germline ends.

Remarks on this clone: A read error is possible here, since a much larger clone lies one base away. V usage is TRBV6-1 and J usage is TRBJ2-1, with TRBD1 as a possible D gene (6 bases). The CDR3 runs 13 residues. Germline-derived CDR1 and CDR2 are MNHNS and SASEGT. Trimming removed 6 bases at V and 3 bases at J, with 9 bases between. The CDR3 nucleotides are TGTGCCAGCAGCCTGGACAGCTACAATGAGCAGTTCTTC. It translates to CASSLDSYNEQFF.